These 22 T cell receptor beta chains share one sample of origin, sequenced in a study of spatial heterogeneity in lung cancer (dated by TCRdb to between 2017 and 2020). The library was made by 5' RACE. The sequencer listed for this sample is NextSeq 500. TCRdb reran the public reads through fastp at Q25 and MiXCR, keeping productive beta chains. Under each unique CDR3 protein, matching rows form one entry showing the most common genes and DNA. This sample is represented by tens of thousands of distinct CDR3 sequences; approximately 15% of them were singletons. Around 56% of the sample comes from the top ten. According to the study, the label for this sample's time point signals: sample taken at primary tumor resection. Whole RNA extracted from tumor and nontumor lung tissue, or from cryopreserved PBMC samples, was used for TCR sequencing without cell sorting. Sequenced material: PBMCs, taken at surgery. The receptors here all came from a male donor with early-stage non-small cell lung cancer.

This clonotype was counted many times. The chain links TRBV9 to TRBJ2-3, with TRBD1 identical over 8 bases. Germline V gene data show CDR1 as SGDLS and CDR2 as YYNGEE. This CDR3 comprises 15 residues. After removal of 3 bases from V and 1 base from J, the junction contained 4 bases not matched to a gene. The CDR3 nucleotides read TGTGCCAGCAGCGCACAGGGGGTCCGCACAGATACGCAGTATTTT. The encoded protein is CASSAQGVRTDTQYF.

The chain's CDR3 is CASSTLNGPYEQYF. The CDR3 nucleotides read TGTGCCAGCAGCACCTTGAACGGTCCCTACGAGCAGTACTTC. This chain joins TRBV6-6 and TRBJ2-7; D unresolved. V lost 6 bases and J lost 2, with 14 bases in between. The V gene's germline CDR1 is MNHNY and CDR2 SVGAGI (reference sequence). The length of the CDR3 is 14 residues.

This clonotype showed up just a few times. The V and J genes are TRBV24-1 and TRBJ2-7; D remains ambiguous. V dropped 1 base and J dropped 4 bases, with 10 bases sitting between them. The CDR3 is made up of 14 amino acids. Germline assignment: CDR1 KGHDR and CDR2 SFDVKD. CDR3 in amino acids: CATSDFVLSYEQYF. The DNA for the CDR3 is TGTGCCACCAGTGATTTCGTCCTATCTTACGAGCAGTACTTC.

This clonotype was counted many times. CDR3 sequence reads: CASSNPSGGAPWTGDTQYF. The DNA of the CDR3 is TGTGCCAGCAGTAACCCTAGCGGGGGGGCTCCTTGGACTGGGGATACGCAGTATTTT. The chain links TRBV6-5 to TRBJ2-3, with TRBD2 matching 12 bases. The CDR3 sequence is 19 residues long. Germline V CDR1 and CDR2: MNHEY, SVGAGI. J was trimmed by 6 bases and V by 5 bases; bases with no gene match: 18.

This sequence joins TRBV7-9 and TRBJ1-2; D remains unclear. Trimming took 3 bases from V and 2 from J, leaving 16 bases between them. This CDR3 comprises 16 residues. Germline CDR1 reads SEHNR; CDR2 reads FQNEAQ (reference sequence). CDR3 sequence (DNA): TGTGCCAGCAGCTTCGCCGCCCTGGGCAGCAACTATGGCTACACCTTC. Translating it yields CASSFAALGSNYGYTF.

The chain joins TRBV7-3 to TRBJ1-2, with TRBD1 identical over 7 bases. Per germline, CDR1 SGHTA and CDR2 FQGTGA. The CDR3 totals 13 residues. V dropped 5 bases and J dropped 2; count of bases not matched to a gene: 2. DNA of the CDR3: TGTGCCAGCAGCGAGACAGGGAACTATGGCTACACCTTC. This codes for CASSETGNYGYTF.

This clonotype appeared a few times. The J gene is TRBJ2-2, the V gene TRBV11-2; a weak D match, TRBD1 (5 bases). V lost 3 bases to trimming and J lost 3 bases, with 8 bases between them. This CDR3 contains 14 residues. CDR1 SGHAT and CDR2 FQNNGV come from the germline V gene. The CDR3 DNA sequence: TGTGCCAGCAGCTTGACAGTTTACACCGGGGAGCTGTTTTTT. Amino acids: CASSLTVYTGELFF.

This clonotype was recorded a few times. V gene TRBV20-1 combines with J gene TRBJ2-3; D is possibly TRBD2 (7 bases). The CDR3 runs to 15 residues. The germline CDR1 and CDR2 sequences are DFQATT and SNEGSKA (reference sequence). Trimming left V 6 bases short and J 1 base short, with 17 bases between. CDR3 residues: CSAPRGGRGTDTQYF. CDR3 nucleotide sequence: TGCAGTGCCCCGAGGGGGGGTAGAGGCACAGATACGCAGTATTTT.

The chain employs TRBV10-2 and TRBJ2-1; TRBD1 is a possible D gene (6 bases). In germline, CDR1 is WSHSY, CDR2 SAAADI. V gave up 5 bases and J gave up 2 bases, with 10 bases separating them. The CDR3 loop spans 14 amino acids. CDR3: CASSPGTTYNEQFF. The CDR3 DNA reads TGCGCCAGCAGTCCCGGGACAACCTACAATGAGCAGTTCTTC.

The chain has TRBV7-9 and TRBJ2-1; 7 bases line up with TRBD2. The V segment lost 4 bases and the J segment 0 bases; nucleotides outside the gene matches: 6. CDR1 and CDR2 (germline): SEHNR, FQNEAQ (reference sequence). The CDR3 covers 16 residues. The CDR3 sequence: CASSSGGASSYNEQFF. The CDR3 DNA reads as TGTGCCAGCAGCTCGGGGGGTGCCAGCTCCTACAATGAGCAGTTCTTC.

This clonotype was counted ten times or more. This CDR3 reads CASKNLAKNIQYF. For the CDR3, the DNA is TGTGCCAGCAAGAACCTAGCCAAAAACATTCAGTACTTC. V gene TRBV28 combines with J gene TRBJ2-4; D is unclear. The V gene lost 7 bases and the J gene lost 0 bases, with 7 bases spanning the gap. Germline CDR1 MDHEN, CDR2 SYDVKM. This CDR3 spans 13 amino acids.

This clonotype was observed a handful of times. The CDR3: CASSLVAGTGNTIYF. The CDR3, as DNA: TGTGCCAGCAGTTTAGTTGCTGGGACTGGAAACACCATATATTTT. This chain links TRBV12-3 or TRBV12-4 with TRBJ1-3; D gene unclear. V was trimmed by 1 base and J by 2 bases, leaving 9 bases between them. The CDR3 loop spans 15 amino acids.

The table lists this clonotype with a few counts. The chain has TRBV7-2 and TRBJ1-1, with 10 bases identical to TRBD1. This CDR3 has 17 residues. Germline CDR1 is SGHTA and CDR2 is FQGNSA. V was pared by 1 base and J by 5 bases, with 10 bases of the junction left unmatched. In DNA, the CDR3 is TGTGCCAGCAGCTTAGTAGGGACAGGGGCACGGGGTACTGAAGCTTTCTTT. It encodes CASSLVGTGARGTEAFF. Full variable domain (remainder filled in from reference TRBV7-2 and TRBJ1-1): GAGVSQSPSNKVTEKGKDVELRCDPISGHTALYWYRQSLGQGLEFLIYFQGNSAPDKSGLPSDRFSAERTGGSVSTLTIQRTQQEDSAVYLCASSLVGTGARGTEAFFGQGTRLTVV.

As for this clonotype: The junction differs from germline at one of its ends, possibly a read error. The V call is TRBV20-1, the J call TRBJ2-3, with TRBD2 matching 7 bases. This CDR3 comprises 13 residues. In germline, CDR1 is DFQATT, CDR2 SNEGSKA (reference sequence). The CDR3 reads CNAPRGGADTQYF. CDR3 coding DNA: TGCAATGCTCCCCGCGGGGGAGCAGATACGCAGTATTTT.

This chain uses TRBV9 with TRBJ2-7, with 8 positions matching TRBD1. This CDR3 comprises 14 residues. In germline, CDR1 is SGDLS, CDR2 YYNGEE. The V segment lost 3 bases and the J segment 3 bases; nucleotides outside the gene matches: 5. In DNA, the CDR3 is TGTGCCAGCAGCGCTACAACAGGGGGCTACGAGCAGTACTTC. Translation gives CASSATTGGYEQYF.

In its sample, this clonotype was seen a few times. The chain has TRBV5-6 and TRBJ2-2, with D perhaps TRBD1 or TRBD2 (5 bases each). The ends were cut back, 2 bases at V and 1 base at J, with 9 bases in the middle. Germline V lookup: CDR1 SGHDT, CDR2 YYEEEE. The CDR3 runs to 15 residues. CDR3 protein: CASSFRDGNTGELFF. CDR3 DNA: TGTGCCAGCAGCTTCCGGGACGGGAACACCGGGGAGCTGTTTTTT.

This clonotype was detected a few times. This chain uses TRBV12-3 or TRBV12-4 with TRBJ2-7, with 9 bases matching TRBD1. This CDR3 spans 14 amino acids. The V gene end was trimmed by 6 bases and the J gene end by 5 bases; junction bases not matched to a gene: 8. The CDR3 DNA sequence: TGTGCCAGCAGCCTAACAGGGGGCTGGAACGAGCAGTACTTC. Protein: CASSLTGGWNEQYF.

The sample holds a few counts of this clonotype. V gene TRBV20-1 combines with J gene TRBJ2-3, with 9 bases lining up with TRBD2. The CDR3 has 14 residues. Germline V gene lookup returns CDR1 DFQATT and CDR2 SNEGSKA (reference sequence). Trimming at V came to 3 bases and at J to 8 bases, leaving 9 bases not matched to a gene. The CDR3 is CSASASGTDSTQYF. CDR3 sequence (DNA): TGCAGTGCTAGTGCTAGCGGGACGGACAGTACGCAGTATTTT.

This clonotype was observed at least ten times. The DNA for the CDR3 is TGCGCCAGCAGCCTCCGGGACAAAGCCTACGAGCAGTACTTC. This gives the protein CASSLRDKAYEQYF. This chain uses TRBV5-1 with TRBJ2-7; a possible D gene is TRBD1 (6 bases). V was clipped by 4 bases and J by 2 bases, with 13 bases between them. This CDR3 spans 14 amino acids. Germline V gives CDR1 SGHRS, CDR2 YFSETQ.

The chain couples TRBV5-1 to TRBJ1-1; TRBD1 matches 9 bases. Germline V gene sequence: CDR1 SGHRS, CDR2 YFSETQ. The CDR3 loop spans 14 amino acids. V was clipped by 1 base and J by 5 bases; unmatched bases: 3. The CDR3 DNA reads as TGCGCCAGCAGCTTGACGACAGGGGGGACTGAAGCTTTCTTT. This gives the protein CASSLTTGGTEAFF.

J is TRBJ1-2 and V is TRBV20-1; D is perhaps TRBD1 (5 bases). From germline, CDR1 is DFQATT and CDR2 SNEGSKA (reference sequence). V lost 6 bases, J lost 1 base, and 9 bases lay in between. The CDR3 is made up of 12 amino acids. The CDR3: CSAKGDNYGYTF. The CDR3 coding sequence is TGCAGTGCCAAAGGGGATAACTATGGCTACACCTTC.

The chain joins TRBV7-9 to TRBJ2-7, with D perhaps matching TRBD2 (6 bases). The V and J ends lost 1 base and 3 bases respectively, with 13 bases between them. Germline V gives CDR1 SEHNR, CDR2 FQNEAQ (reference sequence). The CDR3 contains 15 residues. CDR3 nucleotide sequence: TGTGCCAGCAGCTTAGTGTCTAGCGCCCACTACGAGCAGTACTTC. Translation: CASSLVSSAHYEQYF.